Below are 32 T cell receptor beta chains sequenced from a single sample in a study of T cell repertoires in cytomegalovirus infection. No antigens are known for them. TCRdb re-derived calls from the reads in MiXCR, one entry per CDR3 protein. The sample has nearly 700,000 distinct CDR3 sequences; around 31% are singletons. The sample here was cultured PBMCs, taken from culture after CMV antigen stimulation. The receptors come from a human donor in good health (CMV status not recorded). Some clones in this sample may be carry-over from other donors' samples.

This chain links TRBV20-1 with TRBJ1-4, with TRBD1 matching over 7 bases. The CDR3 covers 11 residues. The germline V gene has CDR1 DFQATT and CDR2 SNEGSKA (reference sequence). Trimming took 8 bases from V and 8 from J; bases not matched to a gene: 5. In nucleotides, the CDR3 is TGCAGTTCAGGGGACAGAGAAAAACTGTTTTTT. Amino acid sequence: CSSGDREKLFF.

The genes are TRBV27 and TRBJ2-5; no clear D gene. The CDR3 sequence is 16 residues long. The germline V gene has CDR1 MNHEY and CDR2 SMNVEV (reference sequence). V lost 5 bases, J lost 4 bases, and 20 bases lay in between. The CDR3 DNA follows: TGTGCCAGCAGTCCAAGGGCCGTAGGTGCCCCAGAGACCCAGTACTTC. Translated: CASSPRAVGAPETQYF.

The gene calls are TRBV19 and TRBJ1-1, with D possibly matching TRBD1 (5 bases). V lost 3 bases to trimming and J lost 3 bases, with 14 bases between them. Looked up from germline, CDR1 is LNHDA and CDR2 is SQIVND (reference sequence). The CDR3 is made up of 15 amino acids. CDR3 DNA: TGTGCCAGTAGTATTCTACCCGGGGCGCACACTGAAGCTTTCTTT. This translates into CASSILPGAHTEAFF.

The J gene is TRBJ1-1, the V gene TRBV11-2; D unclear. The V end was cut by 4 bases, the J end by 1 base, with 13 bases between. The length of the CDR3 is 15 residues. The germline V gene has CDR1 SGHAT and CDR2 FQNNGV. The CDR3 is CASSSPRGGNTEAFF. The CDR3 nucleotides read TGTGCCAGCAGCTCCCCCCGTGGCGGGAACACTGAAGCTTTCTTT.

This clonotype was detected only a few times. The chain employs TRBV10-2 and TRBJ1-6, with D unclear. Germline assignment: CDR1 WSHSY and CDR2 SAAADI. The CDR3 contains 16 residues. Trimming removed 3 bases from V and 5 bases from J, with 14 bases in between. In DNA form, the CDR3 reads TGCGCCAGCAGTGATAGAGGCGTCATGAATAATTCACCCCTCCACTTT. This gives the protein CASSDRGVMNNSPLHF.

This clonotype was detected only a few times. The gene calls are TRBV6-5 and TRBJ2-7, with 8 bases that match TRBD2. The J segment lost 4 bases and the V segment lost 0 bases, leaving 5 bases of the junction unmatched. The CDR3 covers 15 residues. From germline, CDR1 is MNHEY and CDR2 SVGAGI. As DNA, the CDR3 is TGTGCCAGCAGTTACTCCAGCGGGAGTAAATACGAGCAGTACTTC. Encoded protein: CASSYSSGSKYEQYF.

This clonotype came up a few times. The chain employs TRBV6-5 and TRBJ2-1; TRBD2 is a possible D gene (5 bases). Per germline, CDR1 MNHEY and CDR2 SVGAGI. Trimming took off 0 bases at V and 2 bases at J, with 26 bases between the two ends. The CDR3 runs 21 residues. This CDR3 reads CASSYSSLVQFNGGTYNEQFF. DNA of the CDR3: TGTGCCAGCAGTTACTCCAGTTTAGTGCAGTTCAACGGAGGCACCTACAATGAGCAGTTCTTC.

In its sample, this clonotype was seen a few times. V gene TRBV14 combines with J gene TRBJ1-6; the D is unclear. This CDR3 has 12 amino acids. V lost 1 base and J 9 bases, leaving 4 bases between the germline ends. The germline gives CDR1 SGHDN, CDR2 FVKESK. CDR3 sequence reads: CASSQVGSPLHF. In DNA form, the CDR3 reads TGTGCCAGCAGCCAAGTTGGTTCACCCCTCCACTTT.

The rearrangement joins TRBV6-5 to TRBJ1-2, with 7 bases matching TRBD1. The CDR3 extends over 14 amino acids. V shed 4 bases and J 4 bases; nucleotides not matched to a gene: 6. CDR1 is MNHEY and CDR2 is SVGAGI in the germline V gene. CDR3 nucleotides: TGTGCCAGCAGTTCCCGGGACAGCCTCTATGGCTACACCTTC. The encoded protein is CASSSRDSLYGYTF.

CDR3 region: CASSGAGASEAFF. The CDR3 DNA sequence: TGTGCCAGCAGCGGGGCAGGGGCGTCTGAAGCTTTCTTT. The genes are TRBV28 and TRBJ1-1, with TRBD1 as a possible D gene (6 bases). Trimming stripped 6 bases from V and 6 bases from J, with 14 bases between. This CDR3 spans 13 amino acids. The V gene's germline CDR1 is MDHEN and CDR2 SYDVKM.

V and J are TRBV4-1 and TRBJ1-5; 9 nucleotides align to TRBD1. Trimming took 1 base from V and 2 from J; bases not matched to a gene: 6. The CDR3 totals 17 residues. Germline CDR1 and CDR2: MGHRA and YSYEKL. The DNA for the CDR3 is TGCGCCAGCAGCCAAGTGGGGACAGGGACAGGCAATCAGCCCCAGCATTTT. Translation: CASSQVGTGTGNQPQHF.

In its sample, this clonotype was seen a few times. The chain combines TRBV2 with TRBJ2-7; D is ambiguous. The germline V gene has CDR1 SNHLY and CDR2 FYNNEI. The CDR3 has 13 residues. Trimming shortened V by 6 bases and J by 4 bases, and 13 bases separated the two germline ends. The CDR3 here is CASRTFSTYEQYF. The CDR3 bases are TGTGCCAGCAGGACCTTTTCTACGTACGAGCAGTACTTC.

The chain recombines TRBV7-2 with TRBJ2-5; 7 nucleotides agree with TRBD2. This CDR3 is built from 15 residues. Trimming removed 6 bases from V and 0 bases from J; junction bases left unmatched: 7. The V gene's germline CDR1 is SGHTA and CDR2 FQGNSA. The DNA for the CDR3 is TGTGCCAGCAGTGCTGGGGGGGACTACCAAGAGACCCAGTACTTC. This encodes CASSAGGDYQETQYF.

In this sample, this clonotype turned up a few times. The gene calls are TRBV6-1 and TRBJ1-5; no clear D gene. This CDR3 is 12 amino acids long. The germline V gene has CDR1 MNHNS and CDR2 SASEGT. The germline V and J ends were trimmed by 8 bases and 8 bases, with 13 bases remaining between them. CDR3 in amino acids: CASGIGRKPQHF. Written as DNA, the CDR3 is TGTGCCAGCGGAATAGGACGGAAGCCCCAGCATTTT.

The V gene is TRBV7-6, the J gene TRBJ2-1; D gene ambiguous. The CDR3 is 16 amino acids. In germline, CDR1 is SGHVS, CDR2 FNYEAQ. Trimming removed 5 bases from V and 4 bases from J, with 18 bases in between. The DNA for the CDR3 is TGTGCCAGCAGCACTACGCTAGGGTCCCTTTACAATGAGCAGTTCTTC. Translating gives CASSTTLGSLYNEQFF.

This sequence joins TRBV4-2 and TRBJ2-5, with 7 positions matching TRBD1. J lost 5 bases, V lost 1 base, and 10 bases had no gene match. This CDR3 has 16 amino acids. Germline V lookup: CDR1 LGHNA, CDR2 YNFKEQ. DNA of the CDR3: TGTGCCAGCAGCCAAGGAGGGGGAGCCAGGGGGGAGACCCAGTACTTC. Its translation: CASSQGGGARGETQYF.

V is TRBV28 and J is TRBJ1-2; D gene uncertain. Germline V gene lookup returns CDR1 MDHEN and CDR2 SYDVKM. The CDR3 length is 12 residues. Trimming took off 7 bases at V and 4 bases at J, with 10 bases between the two ends. The CDR3 DNA sequence: TGTGCCAGCACCAGGTGGGCCTATGGCTACACCTTC. It codes for CASTRWAYGYTF.

The chain links TRBV7-9 to TRBJ2-1; TRBD2 might be the D (5 bases). V lost 6 bases and J lost 8, with 11 bases in between. The CDR3 runs 12 residues. Germline CDR1 and CDR2: SEHNR and FQNEAQ (reference sequence). The CDR3 sequence: CASRQWGDEQFF. CDR3 DNA sequence: TGTGCCAGCAGACAATGGGGAGATGAGCAGTTCTTC.

Notes on this clonotype: One end of the junction does not line up with germline, which may come from a read error. V usage is TRBV7-9 and J usage is TRBJ1-4; D gene uncertain. The CDR3 totals 12 residues. Per germline, CDR1 SEHNR and CDR2 FQNEAQ (reference sequence). The CDR3 spells CASSLAGRKRLF. The DNA for the CDR3 is TGTGCCAGCAGCTTAGCCGGCAGAAAACGTCTTTTT.

The chain uses TRBV4-2 and TRBJ2-5, with a tentative D call TRBD1 (5 bases). Germline V gene lookup returns CDR1 LGHNA and CDR2 YNFKEQ. The V end was cut by 1 base, the J end by 2 bases, with 11 bases between. The CDR3 is 15 amino acids. Here the CDR3 DNA reads TGTGCCAGCAGCCAAGGTGATCGGACACAAGAGACCCAGTACTTC. It is translated as CASSQGDRTQETQYF.

The chain is built from TRBV2 and TRBJ2-2; D might be TRBD2 (6 bases). V was trimmed by 7 bases and J by 0 bases, leaving 18 bases between them. The CDR3 loop spans 17 amino acids. Germline loops: CDR1 SNHLY, CDR2 FYNNEI. The CDR3: CASNVPEGGANTGELFF. The CDR3 bases are TGTGCCAGCAACGTTCCGGAGGGAGGCGCGAACACCGGGGAGCTGTTTTTT. The full variable domain, with the rest looked up from reference TRBV2 and TRBJ2-2, is EPEVTQTPSHQVTQMGQEVILRCVPISNHLYFYWYRQILGQKVEFLVSFYNNEISEKSEIFDDQFSVERPDGSNFTLKIRSTKLEDSAMYFCASNVPEGGANTGELFFGEGSRLTVL.

This clonotype was detected only a few times. The chain is built from TRBV19 and TRBJ2-1; 11 positions agree with TRBD2. CDR3 length: 13 residues. Germline assignment: CDR1 LNHDA and CDR2 SQIVND (reference sequence). The V and J ends lost 8 bases and 6 bases, in that order; junction bases with no gene match: 3. The CDR3 DNA sequence: TGTGCCAGTTGTCTAGCGGGAGGCAATGAGCAGTTCTTC. It specifies CASCLAGGNEQFF.

There are many counts of this clonotype. The J gene is TRBJ1-4, the V gene TRBV7-2; possibly TRBD1 for D (5 bases). The V end was cut by 5 bases, the J end by 3 bases, with 13 bases between. The CDR3 is made up of 15 amino acids. Per the germline V gene, CDR1 is SGHTA and CDR2 is FQGNSA. This CDR3 reads CASSQSGKSNEKLFF. Written as DNA, the CDR3 is TGTGCCAGCAGCCAGTCAGGGAAATCTAATGAAAAACTGTTTTTT.

This clonotype was counted a few times. This rearrangement joins TRBV12-3 or TRBV12-4 to TRBJ1-2, with D maybe TRBD1 (5 bases). The germline V and J ends were trimmed by 6 bases and 13 bases, with 27 bases remaining between them. The CDR3 runs 15 residues. CDR3: CASSPQTGTFYRFTF. In DNA form, the CDR3 reads TGTGCCAGCAGCCCTCAGACCGGGACCTTCTATAGGTTCACCTTC.

There are a few counts of this clonotype. The V call is TRBV7-9, the J call TRBJ1-2; 10 bases fit TRBD1. V shed 5 bases and J 4 bases; nucleotides not matched to a gene: 7. The CDR3 has 15 amino acids. From germline, CDR1 is SEHNR and CDR2 FQNEAQ (reference sequence). The CDR3 is CASSQGDRGVYGYTF. The CDR3 region has the DNA TGTGCCAGCAGCCAAGGGGACAGGGGCGTCTATGGCTACACCTTC.

This clonotype has a handful of counts. The V and J genes are TRBV6-2 or TRBV6-3 and TRBJ2-1, with 8 bases that match TRBD2. J lost 4 bases, V lost 7 bases, and 12 bases had no gene match. The CDR3 sequence is 16 residues long. CDR1 and CDR2 from the germline V gene are MNHEY and SVGEGT. The CDR3 DNA is TGTGCCAGCACCGGAGCGGGAGATTTTCAGTACAATGAGCAGTTCTTC. Translating it yields CASTGAGDFQYNEQFF.

There are many counts of this clonotype. The chain uses TRBV11-2 and TRBJ2-4; no reliable D call. The germline gives CDR1 SGHAT, CDR2 FQNNGV. CDR3 length: 13 amino acids. V was cut by 6 bases and J by 0 bases, with 6 bases left in between. The CDR3 region has the DNA TGTGCCAGCAGGGGCCTAGCCAAAAACATTCAGTACTTC. Encoded protein: CASRGLAKNIQYF.

This chain links TRBV6-1 with TRBJ2-3; 13 bases are a match to TRBD2. CDR3 length equals 15 residues. With 10 bases clipped from V and 11 bases from J, the junction kept 15 bases outside the gene matches. CDR1 is MNHNS and CDR2 is SASEGT in the germline V gene. Written as DNA, the CDR3 is TGTGCCACGCGGTCCCGGGGACTAGCGGGAAGGGTGCAGTATTTT. Amino acids: CATRSRGLAGRVQYF.

This clonotype was picked up a small number of times. The chain links TRBV4-3 to TRBJ2-7; D call uncertain. This CDR3 has 16 residues. CDR1 and CDR2 from the germline V gene are LGHNA and YSLEER. V gave up 0 bases and J gave up 2 bases, with 14 bases separating them. The CDR3 loop reads CASSQEVGPRPYEQYF. The CDR3 DNA reads as TGCGCCAGCAGCCAAGAAGTAGGCCCACGGCCCTACGAGCAGTACTTC.

The rearrangement links TRBV7-8 to TRBJ1-2; D gene uncertain. The germline gives CDR1 SGHVS, CDR2 FQNEAQ. The ends were cut back, 1 base at V and 4 bases at J, with 13 bases in the middle. CDR3 length: 15 amino acids. DNA of the CDR3: TGTGCCAGCAGCTTAGATCCCCTTCAGGTCTATGGCTACACCTTC. It specifies CASSLDPLQVYGYTF.

The genes are TRBV7-2 and TRBJ2-4, with D perhaps matching TRBD2 (7 bases). V lost 1 base, J lost 9 bases, and 16 bases lay in between. The germline CDR1 and CDR2 sequences are SGHTA and FQGNSA. The CDR3 sequence is 15 residues long. The CDR3 here is CASSLVGGAPAIQYF. The CDR3 region has the DNA TGTGCCAGCAGCTTAGTGGGGGGGGCGCCGGCCATTCAGTACTTC.

This clonotype was observed a few times. The chain is built from TRBV7-6 and TRBJ1-2; TRBD1 matches at 8 bases. The ends lost 5 bases at V and 4 bases at J; junction bases unmatched: 9. This CDR3 has 15 amino acids. CDR1 and CDR2 (germline): SGHVS, FNYEAQ. Here the CDR3 reads CASSPGTGGRYGYTF. CDR3 DNA: TGTGCCAGCAGCCCCGGGACAGGAGGGCGCTATGGCTACACCTTC.